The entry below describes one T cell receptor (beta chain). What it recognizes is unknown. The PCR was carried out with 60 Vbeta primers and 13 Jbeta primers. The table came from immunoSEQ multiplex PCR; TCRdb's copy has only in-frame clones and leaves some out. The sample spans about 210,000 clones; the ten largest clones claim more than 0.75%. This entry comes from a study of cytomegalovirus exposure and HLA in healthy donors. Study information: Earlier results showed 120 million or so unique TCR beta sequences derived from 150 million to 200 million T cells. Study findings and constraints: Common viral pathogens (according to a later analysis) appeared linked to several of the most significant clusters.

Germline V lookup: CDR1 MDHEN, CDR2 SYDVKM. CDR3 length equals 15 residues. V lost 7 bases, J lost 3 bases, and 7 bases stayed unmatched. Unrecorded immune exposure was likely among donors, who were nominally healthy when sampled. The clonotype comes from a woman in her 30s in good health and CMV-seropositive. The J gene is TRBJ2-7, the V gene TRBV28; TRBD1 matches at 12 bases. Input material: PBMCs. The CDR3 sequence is CASTSGTGGVYEQYF. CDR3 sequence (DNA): TGTGCCAGCACCTCCGGGACAGGGGGCGTCTACGAGCAGTACTTC. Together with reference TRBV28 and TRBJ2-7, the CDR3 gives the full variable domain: DVKVTQSSRYLVKRTGEKVFLECVQDMDHENMFWYRQDPGLGLRLIYFSYDVKMKEKGDIPEGYSVSREKKERFSLILESASTNQTSMYLCASTSGTGGVYEQYFGPGTRLTVT.